A selection of T cell receptor beta chains follows, all from one sample in a study of blood T cells in healthy people across ages. TCRdb recomputed calls from the 5' RACE reads with MiXCR, one row per CDR3 protein. The sample consists of some 1.8 million distinct CDR3 sequences, roughly two fifths of them appearing once. Input material: blood. These receptors all stem from a human donor in good health. Both conserved end residues are part of each CDR3. The order of the fields is D gene, V gene, J gene, clone size, CDR3 protein, CDR3 DNA. The D gene is left open where the match is weak. Some rows have no size entry. The others give once, few or many, or a class for an expanded clone.

d_call: NA
v_call: TRBV9
j_call: TRBJ1-4
clone_size: NA
cdr3_aa: CASSVGGSGNEKLFF
cdr3_nt: TGTGCCAGCAGCGTAGGGGGGAGTGGAAATGAAAAACTGTTTTTT

d_call: NA
v_call: TRBV28
j_call: TRBJ1-1
clone_size: NA
cdr3_aa: CASSSDVRQMNTEAFF
cdr3_nt: TGTGCCAGCAGTTCTGACGTTCGACAGATGAACACTGAAGCTTTCTTT

d_call: NA
v_call: TRBV12-3/TRBV12-4
j_call: TRBJ1-5
clone_size: few
cdr3_aa: CASSPLMGIGPQHF
cdr3_nt: TGTGCCAGCAGCCCCCTAATGGGGATAGGTCCCCAGCATTTT

d_call: TRBD1
v_call: TRBV20-1
j_call: TRBJ2-7
clone_size: few
cdr3_aa: CSARVGTDSYEQYF
cdr3_nt: TGCAGTGCTAGAGTCGGGACAGACAGCTACGAGCAGTACTTC

d_call: NA
v_call: TRBV10-3
j_call: TRBJ1-4
clone_size: NA
cdr3_aa: CAISPGPSSEKLFF
cdr3_nt: TGTGCCATCAGCCCCGGACCCTCATCGGAAAAACTGTTTTTT

d_call: NA
v_call: TRBV2
j_call: TRBJ2-1
clone_size: NA
cdr3_aa: CASSGQGAEQFF
cdr3_nt: TGTGCCAGCAGCGGCCAGGGTGCTGAGCAGTTCTTC

d_call: NA
v_call: TRBV6-5
j_call: TRBJ2-1
clone_size: NA
cdr3_aa: CASRPHRENEQFF
cdr3_nt: TGTGCCAGCAGGCCACACCGGGAGAATGAGCAGTTCTTC

d_call: NA
v_call: TRBV7-3
j_call: TRBJ2-3
clone_size: NA
cdr3_aa: CASSLPGAEGTDTQYF
cdr3_nt: TGTGCCAGCAGCTTACCAGGGGCTGAGGGCACAGATACGCAGTATTTT

d_call: NA
v_call: TRBV19
j_call: TRBJ1-2
clone_size: once
cdr3_aa: CASSVYENYGYTF
cdr3_nt: TGTGCCAGTAGTGTGTATGAGAACTATGGCTACACCTTC

d_call: NA
v_call: TRBV9
j_call: TRBJ1-1
clone_size: NA
cdr3_aa: CASSVDGGLGEAFF
cdr3_nt: TGTGCCAGCAGCGTAGACGGGGGGCTGGGTGAAGCTTTCTTT

d_call: NA
v_call: TRBV12-3/TRBV12-4
j_call: TRBJ1-6
clone_size: few
cdr3_aa: CASSLEGGIGDSPLHF
cdr3_nt: TGTGCCAGCAGTTTAGAGGGTGGGATTGGGGATTCACCCCTCCACTTT

d_call: NA
v_call: TRBV4-1
j_call: TRBJ2-7
clone_size: NA
cdr3_aa: CASSQEGRSYEQYF
cdr3_nt: TGCGCCAGCAGCCAAGAGGGACGATCCTACGAGCAGTACTTC

d_call: TRBD1
v_call: TRBV6-6
j_call: TRBJ2-3
clone_size: NA
cdr3_aa: CATRQGAADTQYF
cdr3_nt: TGTGCCACCCGACAGGGGGCAGCAGATACGCAGTATTTT

d_call: NA
v_call: TRBV29-1
j_call: TRBJ2-7
clone_size: many
cdr3_aa: CSVSTGSYEQYF
cdr3_nt: TGCAGCGTCTCAACAGGCTCCTACGAGCAGTACTTC

d_call: TRBD2
v_call: TRBV5-1
j_call: TRBJ2-1
clone_size: few
cdr3_aa: CASSRRVAGGSSYNEQFF
cdr3_nt: TGCGCCAGCAGTCGGAGGGTAGCGGGGGGTAGCTCCTACAATGAGCAGTTCTTC

d_call: NA
v_call: TRBV12-3/TRBV12-4
j_call: TRBJ2-3
clone_size: NA
cdr3_aa: CASVRDRTSTDTQYF
cdr3_nt: TGTGCCAGTGTTCGGGACCGAACTAGCACAGATACGCAGTATTTT

d_call: NA
v_call: TRBV4-3
j_call: TRBJ2-2
clone_size: NA
cdr3_aa: CASSQDQEGKRFGERFF
cdr3_nt: TGCGCCAGCAGCCAAGATCAAGAGGGGAAGAGATTCGGGGAGCGGTTTTTT

d_call: TRBD1
v_call: TRBV3-1
j_call: TRBJ2-5
clone_size: many
cdr3_aa: CASSQWDRAAQETQYF
cdr3_nt: TGTGCCAGCAGCCAATGGGACAGGGCGGCCCAAGAGACCCAGTACTTC

d_call: NA
v_call: TRBV7-2
j_call: TRBJ2-3
clone_size: once
cdr3_aa: CASSWYRYTDTQYF
cdr3_nt: TGTGCCAGCAGCTGGTATAGATACACAGATACGCAGTATTTT

d_call: TRBD2
v_call: TRBV12-3/TRBV12-4
j_call: TRBJ2-3
clone_size: few
cdr3_aa: CASTAFWTSGGDPDTQYF
cdr3_nt: TGTGCCAGCACCGCCTTTTGGACTAGCGGGGGGGACCCAGATACGCAGTATTTT

d_call: NA
v_call: TRBV4-1
j_call: TRBJ1-2
clone_size: NA
cdr3_aa: CASSQEDSTGFNYGYTF
cdr3_nt: TGCGCCAGCAGCCAAGAGGATTCGACAGGTTTTAACTATGGCTACACCTTC

d_call: NA
v_call: TRBV6-2/TRBV6-3
j_call: TRBJ1-1
clone_size: few
cdr3_aa: CASISGDAEAFF
cdr3_nt: TGTGCCAGCATATCGGGGGACGCTGAAGCTTTCTTT

d_call: NA
v_call: TRBV5-5
j_call: TRBJ1-2
clone_size: few
cdr3_aa: CASSQRGRTRANYGYTF
cdr3_nt: TGTGCCAGCAGCCAACGTGGACGGACGAGAGCTAACTATGGCTACACCTTC

d_call: NA
v_call: TRBV7-2
j_call: TRBJ2-3
clone_size: NA
cdr3_aa: CASSFGVDTQYF
cdr3_nt: TGTGCCAGCAGCTTTGGGGTGGATACGCAGTATTTT

d_call: TRBD1
v_call: TRBV20-1
j_call: TRBJ1-1
clone_size: NA
cdr3_aa: CSASQGADTEAFF
cdr3_nt: TGCAGTGCAAGTCAGGGGGCGGACACTGAAGCTTTCTTT

d_call: TRBD2
v_call: TRBV5-1
j_call: TRBJ2-1
clone_size: NA
cdr3_aa: CASSQRLAGGENEQFF
cdr3_nt: TGCGCCAGCAGCCAGCGACTAGCGGGGGGCGAAAATGAGCAGTTCTTC

d_call: NA
v_call: TRBV7-2
j_call: TRBJ2-1
clone_size: NA
cdr3_aa: CASSPRFNEQFF
cdr3_nt: TGTGCCAGCAGCCCCAGATTCAATGAGCAGTTCTTC

d_call: TRBD1
v_call: TRBV11-2
j_call: TRBJ2-1
clone_size: NA
cdr3_aa: CASSYPGESGPGQGTPYEQFF
cdr3_nt: TGTGCCAGCAGCTATCCCGGGGAGTCTGGGCCGGGACAGGGTACCCCATATGAGCAGTTCTTC

d_call: NA
v_call: TRBV7-2
j_call: TRBJ1-3
clone_size: NA
cdr3_aa: CASSLARGGMAGNTIYF
cdr3_nt: TGTGCCAGCAGCTTAGCGAGGGGGGGAATGGCTGGAAACACCATATATTTT

d_call: NA
v_call: TRBV12-3/TRBV12-4
j_call: TRBJ2-3
clone_size: NA
cdr3_aa: CASSLAASLTDTQYF
cdr3_nt: TGTGCCAGCAGTTTAGCGGCCAGCCTCACAGATACGCAGTATTTT

d_call: NA
v_call: TRBV5-4
j_call: TRBJ2-1
clone_size: NA
cdr3_aa: CASSSSQQGDEQFF
cdr3_nt: TGTGCCAGCAGCTCGTCCCAACAGGGCGATGAGCAGTTCTTC

d_call: NA
v_call: TRBV5-1
j_call: TRBJ2-1
clone_size: few
cdr3_aa: CASSLGDTHYNEQFF
cdr3_nt: TGCGCCAGCAGCTTGGGGGACACCCACTACAATGAGCAGTTCTTC

d_call: NA
v_call: TRBV4-1
j_call: TRBJ2-1
clone_size: NA
cdr3_aa: CASGQVGARSYNEQFF
cdr3_nt: TGCGCCAGCGGCCAAGTCGGGGCCCGCTCCTACAATGAGCAGTTCTTC

d_call: NA
v_call: TRBV24-1
j_call: TRBJ2-5
clone_size: few
cdr3_aa: CATSDLRGAKETQYF
cdr3_nt: TGTGCCACCAGTGATTTGAGGGGAGCCAAAGAGACCCAGTACTTC

d_call: TRBD1
v_call: TRBV9
j_call: TRBJ1-2
clone_size: NA
cdr3_aa: CASSDDPTGDYGYTF
cdr3_nt: TGTGCCAGCAGCGATGACCCGACAGGGGACTATGGCTACACCTTC

d_call: NA
v_call: TRBV5-5
j_call: TRBJ1-6
clone_size: NA
cdr3_aa: CASSWRVVREVNSPLHF
cdr3_nt: TGTGCCAGCAGCTGGAGGGTGGTTCGGGAGGTTAATTCACCCCTCCACTTT